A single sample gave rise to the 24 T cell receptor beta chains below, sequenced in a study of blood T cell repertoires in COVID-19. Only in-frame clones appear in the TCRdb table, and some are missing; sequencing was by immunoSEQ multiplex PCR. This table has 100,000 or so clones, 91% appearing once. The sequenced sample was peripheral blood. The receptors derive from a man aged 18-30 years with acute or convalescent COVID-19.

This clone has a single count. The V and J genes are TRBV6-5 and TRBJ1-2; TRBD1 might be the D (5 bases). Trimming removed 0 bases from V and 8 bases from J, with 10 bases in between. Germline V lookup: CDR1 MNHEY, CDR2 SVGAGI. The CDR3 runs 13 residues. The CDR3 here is CASSYSGGGGYTF. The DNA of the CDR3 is TGTGCCAGCAGTTACTCCGGGGGAGGCGGCTACACCTTC.

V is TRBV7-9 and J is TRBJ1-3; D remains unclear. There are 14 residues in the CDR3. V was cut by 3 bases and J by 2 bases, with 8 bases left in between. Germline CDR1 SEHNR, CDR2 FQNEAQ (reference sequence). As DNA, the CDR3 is TGTGCCAGCAGCTTGACACAGCCTGGAAACACCATATATTTT. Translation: CASSLTQPGNTIYF.

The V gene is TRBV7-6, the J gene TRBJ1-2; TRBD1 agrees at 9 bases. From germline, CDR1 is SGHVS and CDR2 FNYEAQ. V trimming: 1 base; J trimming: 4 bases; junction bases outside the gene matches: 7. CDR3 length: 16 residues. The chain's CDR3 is CASSLGGQGSGYGYTF. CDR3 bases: TGTGCCAGCAGCTTAGGGGGACAGGGCAGTGGCTATGGCTACACCTTC. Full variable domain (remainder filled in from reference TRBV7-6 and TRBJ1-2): GAGVSQSPRYKVTKRGQDVALRCDPISGHVSLYWYRQALGQGPEFLTYFNYEAQQDKSGLPNDRFSAERPEGSISTLTIQRTEQRDSAMYRCASSLGGQGSGYGYTFGSGTRLTVV.

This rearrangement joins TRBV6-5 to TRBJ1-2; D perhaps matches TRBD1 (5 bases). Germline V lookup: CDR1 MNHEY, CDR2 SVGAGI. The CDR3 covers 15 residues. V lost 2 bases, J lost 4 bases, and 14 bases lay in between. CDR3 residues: CASSYETDGFYGYTF. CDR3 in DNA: TGTGCCAGCAGTTACGAGACAGACGGGTTCTATGGCTACACCTTC.

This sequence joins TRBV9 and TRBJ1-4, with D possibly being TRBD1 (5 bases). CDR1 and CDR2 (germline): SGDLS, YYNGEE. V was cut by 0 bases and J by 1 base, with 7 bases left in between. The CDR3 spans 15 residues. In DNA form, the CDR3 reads TGTGCCAGCAGCGTAGCTGACAGAACTAATGAAAAACTGTTTTTT. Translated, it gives CASSVADRTNEKLFF.

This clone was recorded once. As DNA, the CDR3 is TGTGCCAGCAGCTGGGACAGGCTCCCGAGCCGTCCCTATGGCTACACCTTC. This gives the protein CASSWDRLPSRPYGYTF. The rearrangement uses TRBV7-8 and TRBJ1-2, with 8 positions matching TRBD1. This CDR3 has 17 amino acids. The germline V gene has CDR1 SGHVS and CDR2 FQNEAQ. V dropped 4 bases and J dropped 4; count of bases not matched to a gene: 14. Filled out from reference TRBV7-8 and TRBJ1-2, the complete variable domain reads GAGVSQSPRYKVAKRGQDVALRCDPISGHVSLFWYQQALGQGPEFLTYFQNEAQLDKSGLPSDRFFAERPEGSVSTLKIQRTQQEDSAVYLCASSWDRLPSRPYGYTFGSGTRLTVV.

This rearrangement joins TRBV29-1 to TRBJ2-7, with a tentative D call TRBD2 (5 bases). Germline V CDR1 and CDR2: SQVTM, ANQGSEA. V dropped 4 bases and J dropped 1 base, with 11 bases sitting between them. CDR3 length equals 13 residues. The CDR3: CSVVTGNSYEQYF. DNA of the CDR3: TGCAGCGTTGTGACGGGGAATTCCTACGAGCAGTACTTC.

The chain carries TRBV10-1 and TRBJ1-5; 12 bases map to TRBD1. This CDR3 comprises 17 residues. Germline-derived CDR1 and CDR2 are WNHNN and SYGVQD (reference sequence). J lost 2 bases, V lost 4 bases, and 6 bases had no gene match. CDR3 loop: CASSAGTGGYGNQPQHF. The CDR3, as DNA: TGCGCCAGCAGTGCTGGGACAGGGGGCTATGGCAATCAGCCCCAGCATTTT.

CDR3 DNA: TGTGCCAGCAGTGAAGAGCCTAGCGGGATCGGTGAGCAGTTCTTC. It codes for CASSEEPSGIGEQFF. J is TRBJ2-1 and V is TRBV2, with 9 positions matching TRBD2. V lost 1 base to trimming and J lost 9 bases; unmatched junction nucleotides: 7. The germline gives CDR1 SNHLY, CDR2 FYNNEI. The CDR3 sequence is 15 residues long.

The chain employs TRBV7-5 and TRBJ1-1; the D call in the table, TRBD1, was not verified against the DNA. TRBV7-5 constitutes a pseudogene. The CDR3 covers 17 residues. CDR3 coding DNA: TGTGTCAGAAGCCATGACAGGGGACGGGTCGGGAACACTGAAGCTTTCTTT. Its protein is CVRSHDRGRVGNTEAFF.

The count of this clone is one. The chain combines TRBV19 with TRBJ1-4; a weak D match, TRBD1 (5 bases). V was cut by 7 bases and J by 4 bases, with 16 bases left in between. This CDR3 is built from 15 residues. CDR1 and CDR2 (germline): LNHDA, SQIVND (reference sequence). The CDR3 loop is CASTPRQGINEKLFF. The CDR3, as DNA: TGTGCCAGTACCCCCAGGCAGGGCATTAATGAAAAACTGTTTTTT.

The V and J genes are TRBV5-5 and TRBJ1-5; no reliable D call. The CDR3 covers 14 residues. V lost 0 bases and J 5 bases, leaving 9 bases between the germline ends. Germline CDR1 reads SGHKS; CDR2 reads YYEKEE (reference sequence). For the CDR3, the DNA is TGTGCCAGCAGCTTGGCCAACGGGGATCAGCCCCAGCATTTT. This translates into CASSLANGDQPQHF. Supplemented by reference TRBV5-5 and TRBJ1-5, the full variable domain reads DAGVTQSPTHLIKTRGQQVTLRCSPISGHKSVSWYQQVLGQGPQFIFQYYEKEERGRGNFPDRFSARQFPNYSSELNVNALLLGDSALYLCASSLANGDQPQHFGDGTRLSIL.

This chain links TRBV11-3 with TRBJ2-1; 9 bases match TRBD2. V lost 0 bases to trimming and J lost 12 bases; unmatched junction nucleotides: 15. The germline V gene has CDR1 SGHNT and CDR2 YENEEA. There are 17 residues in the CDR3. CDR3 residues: CASSLEVLAGPRGVQFF. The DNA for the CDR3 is TGTGCCAGCAGCTTAGAAGTCCTAGCGGGGCCCCGGGGGGTGCAGTTCTTC. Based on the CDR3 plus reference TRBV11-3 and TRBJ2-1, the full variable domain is EAGVVQSPRYKIIEKKQPVAFWCNPISGHNTLYWYLQNLGQGPELLIRYENEEAVDDSQLPKDRFSAERLKGVDSTLKIQPAELGDSAVYLCASSLEVLAGPRGVQFFGPGTRLTVL.

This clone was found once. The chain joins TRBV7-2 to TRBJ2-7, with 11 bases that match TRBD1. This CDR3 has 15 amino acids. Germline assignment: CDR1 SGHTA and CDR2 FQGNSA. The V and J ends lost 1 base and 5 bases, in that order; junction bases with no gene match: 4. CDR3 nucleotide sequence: TGTGCCAGCAGCTTAGTCGGGACAGGGGGGGACGAGCAGTACTTC. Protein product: CASSLVGTGGDEQYF.

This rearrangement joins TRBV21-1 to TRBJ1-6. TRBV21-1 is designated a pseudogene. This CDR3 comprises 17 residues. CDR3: CASSKSMRGRGNSPLHF. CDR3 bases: TGTGCCAGCAGCAAATCTATGCGGGGTCGGGGGAATTCACCCCTCCACTTT.

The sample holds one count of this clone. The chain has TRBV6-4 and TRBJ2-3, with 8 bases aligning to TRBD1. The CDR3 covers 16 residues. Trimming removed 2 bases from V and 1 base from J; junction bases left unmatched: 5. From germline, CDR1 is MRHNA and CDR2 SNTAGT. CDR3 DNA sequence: TGTGCCAGCAGTGACCTCGCGGGACAGGGCACAGATACGCAGTATTTT. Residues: CASSDLAGQGTDTQYF.

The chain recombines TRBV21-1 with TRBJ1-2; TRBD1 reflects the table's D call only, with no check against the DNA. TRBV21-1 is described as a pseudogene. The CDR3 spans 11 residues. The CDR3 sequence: CASSNNSGYTF. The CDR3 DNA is TGTGCCAGCAGCAATAACAGTGGCTACACCTTC.

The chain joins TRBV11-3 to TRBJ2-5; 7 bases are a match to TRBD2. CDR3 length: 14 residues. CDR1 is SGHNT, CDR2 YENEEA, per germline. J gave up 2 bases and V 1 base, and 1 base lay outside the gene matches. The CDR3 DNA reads TGTGCCAGCAGCTTAGGGGGGGGACAAGAGACCCAGTACTTC. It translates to CASSLGGGQETQYF.

CDR3 residues: CASSMSQSNEKLFF. The CDR3 nucleotides are TGTGCCAGTAGTATGTCACAGTCTAATGAAAAACTGTTTTTT. The chain employs TRBV19 and TRBJ1-4; D gene unclear. The CDR3 is 14 amino acids. Germline CDR1 and CDR2: LNHDA and SQIVND (reference sequence). V was clipped by 3 bases and J by 3 bases, with 8 bases between them.

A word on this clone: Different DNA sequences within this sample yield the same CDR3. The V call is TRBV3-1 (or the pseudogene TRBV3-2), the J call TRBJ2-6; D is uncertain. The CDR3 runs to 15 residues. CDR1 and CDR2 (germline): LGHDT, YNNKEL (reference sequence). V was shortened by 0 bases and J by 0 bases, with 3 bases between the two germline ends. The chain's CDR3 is CASSQESSGANVLTF. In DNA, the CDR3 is TGTGCCAGCAGCCAAGAGAGCTCTGGGGCCAACGTCCTGACTTTC.

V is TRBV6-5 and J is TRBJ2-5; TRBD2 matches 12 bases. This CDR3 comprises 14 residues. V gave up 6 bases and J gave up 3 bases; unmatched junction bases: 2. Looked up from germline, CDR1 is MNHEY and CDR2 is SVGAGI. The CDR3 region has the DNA TGTGCCAGCAGACGACTAGCGGGAGAAGAGACCCAGTACTTC. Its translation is CASRRLAGEETQYF.

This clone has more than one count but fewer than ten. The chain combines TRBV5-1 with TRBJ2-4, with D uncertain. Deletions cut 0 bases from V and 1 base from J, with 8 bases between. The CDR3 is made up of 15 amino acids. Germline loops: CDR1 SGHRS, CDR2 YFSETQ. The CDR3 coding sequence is TGCGCCAGCAGCTTGGACGCAGTGGCCAAAAACATTCAGTACTTC. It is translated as CASSLDAVAKNIQYF.

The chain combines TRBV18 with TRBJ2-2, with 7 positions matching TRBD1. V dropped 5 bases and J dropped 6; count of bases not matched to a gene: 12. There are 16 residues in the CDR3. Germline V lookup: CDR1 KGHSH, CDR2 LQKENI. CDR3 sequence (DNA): TGTGCCAGCTCAGTCCGGACAGGACTTGGATCCGGGGAGCTGTTTTTT. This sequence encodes CASSVRTGLGSGELFF.

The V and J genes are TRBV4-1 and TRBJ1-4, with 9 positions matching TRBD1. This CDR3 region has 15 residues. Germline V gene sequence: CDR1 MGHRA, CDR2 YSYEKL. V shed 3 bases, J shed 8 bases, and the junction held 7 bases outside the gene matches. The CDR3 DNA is TGCGCCAGCAGCCAGACCGGGACAGGGTACGAAAAACTGTTTTTT. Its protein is CASSQTGTGYEKLFF.